The sequence of this T cell receptor beta chain was determined in a study of cytomegalovirus exposure and HLA in healthy donors. Study context: Counted in an early data release were 65 million to 100 million unique TCRs from HLA-typed donors.

Trimming cost V 1 base and J 0 bases, with 7 bases left between them. From germline, CDR1 is LGHNA and CDR2 YNFKEQ. The CDR3 has 15 residues. Findings and limits, study-wide: In an earlier analysis, productive rearrangement rates for most beta V segments clustered near 87% or 30%.

PCR amplification relied on 60 Vbeta primers (plus 13 Jbeta primers). Produced via immunoSEQ multiplex PCR; TCRdb's table is partial and in-frame only. Of 150,000 to 180,000 clones detected, roughly 74% appear once; the ten largest clones hold less than 3.5%. A word on this clone: Its specificity is unknown.

Material for sequencing was PBMCs. The source of this sequence is a man between 18 and 35 years old in good health and CMV-seronegative. The rearrangement joins TRBV4-2 to TRBJ1-5; no clear D gene. This chain's CDR3 is CASSQVHYSNQPQHF. The DNA of the CDR3 is TGTGCCAGCAGCCAAGTACATTATAGCAATCAGCCCCAGCATTTT.